The 24 T cell receptor beta chains given below trace back to one sample, sequenced in a study of post-analysis software for immune sequencing data. These receptors lack a known antigen. The TCR beta cDNA libraries carried unique molecular identifiers. TCRdb reprocessed the PCR reads with MiXCR, giving one entry per CDR3 protein. The top ten hold around 0.55% of the sample, which has hundreds of thousands of distinct CDR3 sequences, 25% to 30% seen once. Overall study findings and caveats: TRBV5-6, TRBV5-1 and TRBV20-1 belonged to a set of about 5 TRBV segments that were more frequent in patients than controls.

Sequenced input: blood. Every receptor here comes from a girl aged 5-17 years with multiple sclerosis.

This clonotype was detected only a few times. The rearrangement links TRBV7-2 to TRBJ2-1; no clear D. This CDR3 has 15 residues. Germline-derived CDR1 and CDR2 are SGHTA and FQGNSA. The ends were cut back, 1 base at V and 9 bases at J, with 16 bases in the middle. Written as DNA, the CDR3 is TGTGCCAGCAGCTTAGTTAGCCGAGGCATAGGTGAGCAGTTCTTC. It specifies CASSLVSRGIGEQFF.

This clonotype was observed many times. The J gene is TRBJ2-2, the V gene TRBV7-2, with D unresolved. The CDR3 spans 12 residues. Germline V lookup: CDR1 SGHTA, CDR2 FQGNSA. The V gene lost 1 base and the J gene lost 4 bases, with 1 base spanning the gap. CDR3 sequence (DNA): TGTGCCAGCAGCTTAGGCACCGGGGAGCTGTTTTTT. As protein: CASSLGTGELFF. Looking up the rest from reference TRBV7-2 and TRBJ2-2 gives the full variable domain: GAGVSQSPSNKVTEKGKDVELRCDPISGHTALYWYRQSLGQGLEFLIYFQGNSAPDKSGLPSDRFSAERTGGSVSTLTIQRTQQEDSAVYLCASSLGTGELFFGEGSRLTVL.

The J gene is TRBJ1-1, the V gene TRBV14; D unresolved. Looked up from germline, CDR1 is SGHDN and CDR2 is FVKESK. This CDR3 comprises 14 residues. V was trimmed by 1 base and J by 0 bases, leaving 6 bases between them. CDR3 coding DNA: TGTGCCAGCAGCCAAGGGTACTTGAACACTGAAGCTTTCTTT. The encoded protein is CASSQGYLNTEAFF.

The chain employs TRBV20-1 and TRBJ2-5; TRBD2 matches at 7 bases. J lost 3 bases, V lost 5 bases, and 0 bases had no gene match. The CDR3 totals 11 residues. Germline assignment: CDR1 DFQATT and CDR2 SNEGSKA (reference sequence). The CDR3 protein is CSAGLEETQYF. CDR3 coding DNA: TGCAGTGCTGGACTAGAAGAGACCCAGTACTTC.

Concerning this clonotype itself: It may be a read error: a sequence one base away is much more abundant. The chain carries TRBV6-5 and TRBJ2-1, with TRBD2 matching over 7 bases. Germline loops: CDR1 MNHEY, CDR2 SVGAGI. The CDR3 spans 14 residues. The CDR3 DNA is TGTGCCGGCAGTTACTACGGGAGGATTAATGAGCAGTTCTTC. Translation gives CAGSYYGRINEQFF.

The V gene is TRBV6-2 or TRBV6-3, the J gene TRBJ2-7, with D maybe TRBD1 (5 bases). Germline CDR1 MNHEY, CDR2 SVGEGT. The V end was cut by 6 bases, the J end by 3 bases, with 9 bases between. CDR3 length: 12 amino acids. This CDR3 reads CASSRTHYEQYF. CDR3 coding DNA: TGTGCCAGCAGCCGGACACACTACGAGCAGTACTTC.

This sequence joins TRBV12-3 or TRBV12-4 and TRBJ2-1; TRBD2 agrees at 12 bases. This CDR3 comprises 15 residues. With V trimmed by 7 bases and J by 4 bases, 5 bases remained unmatched. This CDR3 reads CASTSGTSGYNEQFF. In DNA, the CDR3 is TGTGCCAGCACCTCCGGGACTAGCGGGTACAATGAGCAGTTCTTC.

This clonotype was seen a single time. The chain uses TRBV3-1 and TRBJ2-3, with D perhaps matching TRBD2 (6 bases). The CDR3 has 17 amino acids. Germline values: CDR1 LGHDT, CDR2 YNNKEL (reference sequence). V was clipped by 0 bases and J by 0 bases, with 13 bases between them. The CDR3 region is CASSQDGRGRSTDTQYF. CDR3 DNA: TGTGCCAGCAGCCAAGACGGGCGGGGCCGTAGCACAGATACGCAGTATTTT.

This clonotype was seen ten or more times. The gene calls are TRBV5-1 and TRBJ1-2, with D possibly TRBD1 on 6 matching bases. V lost 2 bases to trimming and J lost 2 bases, with 10 bases between them. The germline V gene has CDR1 SGHRS and CDR2 YFSETQ. The CDR3 sequence is 14 residues long. Here the CDR3 DNA reads TGCGCCAGCAGCTTACAGGGACCGAACTATGGCTACACCTTC. Protein: CASSLQGPNYGYTF.

This clonotype was detected a few times. The genes are TRBV11-2 and TRBJ1-2, with D perhaps matching TRBD1 (6 bases). The CDR3 sequence is 13 residues long. V shed 5 bases and J shed 8 bases, with 15 bases lying between them. In germline, CDR1 is SGHAT, CDR2 FQNNGV. CDR3 amino acids: CASSPRQAGGYTF. In DNA form, the CDR3 reads TGTGCCAGCAGCCCGAGACAGGCTGGGGGCTACACCTTC.

To note about this clonotype: A read error may produce the germline difference seen at one junction end. CDR3 sequence: CVSSVATAGGSGYTF. The CDR3 DNA reads as TGTGTCAGCAGCGTAGCTACGGCAGGCGGCAGCGGCTACACCTTC. The chain couples TRBV9 to TRBJ1-2; no reliable D call. CDR1 and CDR2 from the germline V gene are SGDLS and YYNGEE. This CDR3 is built from 15 residues.

The chain carries TRBV5-1 and TRBJ2-5, with 8 bases that match TRBD2. The V segment lost 7 bases and the J segment 3 bases; nucleotides outside the gene matches: 11. There are 15 residues in the CDR3. The germline gives CDR1 SGHRS, CDR2 YFSETQ. CDR3 sequence (DNA): TGCGCCAGCCAACGTGGAACTAGCGGCGAAGAGACCCAGTACTTC. This translates into CASQRGTSGEETQYF.

This clonotype has more than one count but fewer than ten. This chain joins TRBV27 and TRBJ2-3; unclear D gene. This CDR3 region has 15 residues. Per the germline V gene, CDR1 is MNHEY and CDR2 is SMNVEV (reference sequence). V lost 5 bases, J lost 0 bases, and 12 bases lay in between. The chain's CDR3 is CASSRYRSSTDTQYF. The CDR3 DNA is TGTGCCAGCAGTCGCTATCGGTCTAGCACAGATACGCAGTATTTT.

There are many counts of this clonotype. The gene calls are TRBV15 and TRBJ2-1; weak D call: TRBD1 (5 bases). The CDR3 is 16 residues long. CDR1 and CDR2 from the germline V gene are LNHNV and YYDKDF (reference sequence). V was cut by 0 bases and J by 5 bases, with 14 bases left in between. The CDR3 bases are TGTGCCACCAGCAGAGATCCGGCAGGGTTTGACAATGAGCAGTTCTTC. It yields the protein CATSRDPAGFDNEQFF.

V and J are TRBV11-2 and TRBJ1-1; D gene unclear. The CDR3 contains 14 residues. Germline V gene lookup returns CDR1 SGHAT and CDR2 FQNNGV. V was clipped by 3 bases and J by 11 bases, with 19 bases between them. CDR3 DNA: TGTGCCAGCAGCTTGAGGAGTTCTGATGGCTTGGCTTTCTTT. Protein sequence: CASSLRSSDGLAFF.

In this sample, this clonotype turned up a few times. The CDR3 protein is CASSPPRGPHRGTQYF. CDR3 coding DNA: TGTGCCAGCAGCCCCCCTAGGGGGCCCCATAGGGGTACGCAGTATTTT. This sequence joins TRBV11-3 and TRBJ2-3, with 7 bases identical to TRBD1. The CDR3 covers 16 residues. Trimming cost V 5 bases and J 8 bases; bases outside gene matches: 16. Germline loops: CDR1 SGHNT, CDR2 YENEEA.

This clonotype was seen more than once but under ten times. The V gene is TRBV4-1, the J gene TRBJ1-4, with 10 bases identical to TRBD1. Germline-derived CDR1 and CDR2 are MGHRA and YSYEKL. Unmatched junction bases numbered 5, after V lost 2 bases and J lost 5 bases. The CDR3 has 16 amino acids. This CDR3 reads CASSQRAGQGNEKLFF. The CDR3 DNA reads TGCGCCAGCAGCCAACGGGCGGGACAGGGGAATGAAAAACTGTTTTTT.

This sequence joins TRBV20-1 and TRBJ1-3; 8 nucleotides line up with TRBD1. Unmatched junction bases numbered 9, after V lost 6 bases and J lost 5 bases. CDR1 and CDR2 (germline): DFQATT, SNEGSKA (reference sequence). The CDR3 contains 14 residues. The CDR3 DNA reads as TGCAGTGCAACCGACAGGGGTTTTCGAAACACCATATATTTT. Encoded protein: CSATDRGFRNTIYF.

V is TRBV7-2 and J is TRBJ2-7, with D perhaps matching TRBD1 (5 bases). Deletions cut 10 bases from V and 1 base from J, with 14 bases between. CDR1 is SGHTA and CDR2 is FQGNSA in the germline V gene. The CDR3 sequence is 13 residues long. CDR3 region: CAIRQGRSYEQYF. CDR3 DNA sequence: TGTGCCATCCGTCAGGGCAGGTCCTACGAGCAGTACTTC.

In this sample, this clonotype turned up a few times. V gene TRBV5-1 combines with J gene TRBJ2-7, with 7 bases matching TRBD1. This CDR3 contains 15 residues. Germline CDR1 SGHRS, CDR2 YFSETQ. V dropped 4 bases and J dropped 5; count of bases not matched to a gene: 12. The CDR3 sequence is CASSPSLTGVDEQYF. The CDR3 DNA sequence: TGCGCCAGCAGCCCGAGCCTAACAGGGGTCGACGAGCAGTACTTC.

This clonotype showed up just a few times. The chain joins TRBV5-1 to TRBJ1-6, with D hard to call. V shed 0 bases and J shed 9 bases, with 16 bases lying between them. This CDR3 contains 16 residues. The germline V gene has CDR1 SGHRS and CDR2 YFSETQ. The CDR3 protein is CASSLGLPWGSSPLHF. The CDR3 DNA is TGCGCCAGCAGCTTGGGTCTCCCCTGGGGATCTTCACCCCTCCACTTT.

This clonotype was counted a few times. This chain joins TRBV4-3 and TRBJ2-7; no clear D. The germline V gene encodes CDR1 LGHNA and CDR2 YSLEER. V lost 1 base to trimming and J lost 0 bases, with 7 bases between them. The CDR3 runs to 14 residues. The CDR3, as DNA: TGCGCCAGCAGCCAAGGGACGGACTCCTACGAGCAGTACTTC. It codes for CASSQGTDSYEQYF.

The V call is TRBV7-2, the J call TRBJ2-5, with D perhaps given as TRBD1 or TRBD2 (5 bases each). The DNA end favors TRBJ2-7, so the J call may be wrong. The CDR3 contains 12 residues. Per the germline V gene, CDR1 is SGHTA and CDR2 is FQGNSA. CDR3 bases: TGTGCCAGCACTTGGGGGTCCTACGAGCAGTACTTC. The encoded protein is CASTWGSYEQYF.

This clonotype has more than one count but fewer than ten. V is TRBV18 and J is TRBJ1-1; no firm D call. Per the germline V gene, CDR1 is KGHSH and CDR2 is LQKENI. The length of the CDR3 is 13 residues. Trimming stripped 5 bases from V and 4 bases from J, with 11 bases between. DNA of the CDR3: TGTGCCAGCTCATCAGCAGGATCCACTGAAGCTTTCTTT. Translating it yields CASSSAGSTEAFF.